These 28 T cell receptor beta chains came from one sample sequenced in a study of blood T cell repertoires in COVID-19. Only in-frame clones appear in the TCRdb table, and some are missing; sequencing was by immunoSEQ multiplex PCR. The sample yields 200,000 or so clones, approximately 84% seen once. Input material: peripheral blood. These receptors came from a human donor with acute or convalescent COVID-19. The donor label of this sample is uncertain.

The chain recombines TRBV11-2 with TRBJ2-1; TRBD2 aligns across 12 bases. Germline V lookup: CDR1 SGHAT, CDR2 FQNNGV. The ends lost 7 bases at V and 9 bases at J; junction bases unmatched: 10. The CDR3 is made up of 15 amino acids. The CDR3 DNA sequence: TGTGCCAGCACCCTCGGACTAGCGGGAACGTCTGAGCAGTTCTTC. Its translation: CASTLGLAGTSEQFF.

The CDR3 loop is CASGGQGLSNQPQHF. DNA of the CDR3: TGTGCCTCCGGGGGACAGGGTTTAAGCAATCAGCCCCAGCATTTT. V gene TRBV30 combines with J gene TRBJ1-5; 9 nucleotides line up with TRBD1. Per germline, CDR1 GTSNPN and CDR2 SVGIG (reference sequence). The CDR3 runs 15 residues. The V gene end was trimmed by 7 bases and the J gene end by 1 base; junction bases not matched to a gene: 8.

The V and J genes are TRBV19 and TRBJ2-7; 7 positions match TRBD1. Germline loops: CDR1 LNHDA, CDR2 SQIVND (reference sequence). This CDR3 contains 15 residues. The trim removed 5 bases at V and 2 bases at J, leaving 9 bases unmatched. In nucleotides, the CDR3 is TGTGCCAGTAGTGTATCGACAGGGACCACCTACGAGCAGTACTTC. It encodes CASSVSTGTTYEQYF.

The chain uses TRBV7-2 and TRBJ1-1; D unclear. V shed 1 base and J shed 4 bases, with 7 bases lying between them. Germline V lookup: CDR1 SGHTA, CDR2 FQGNSA. The CDR3 runs 13 residues. The CDR3, as DNA: TGTGCCAGCAGCTTAGTGGGGAGCACTGAAGCTTTCTTT. The encoded protein is CASSLVGSTEAFF. Complete variable domain (other parts from reference TRBV7-2 and TRBJ1-1): GAGVSQSPSNKVTEKGKDVELRCDPISGHTALYWYRQSLGQGLEFLIYFQGNSAPDKSGLPSDRFSAERTGGSVSTLTIQRTQQEDSAVYLCASSLVGSTEAFFGQGTRLTVV.

The rearrangement links TRBV28 to TRBJ2-1; 8 nucleotides match TRBD1. J gave up 8 bases and V 5 bases, and 2 bases lay outside the gene matches. Germline CDR1 MDHEN, CDR2 SYDVKM. The CDR3 runs to 12 residues. CDR3 in DNA: TGTGCCAGCAGTCTCAGGGGGCATGAGCAGTTCTTC. Its protein product is CASSLRGHEQFF.

This chain connects TRBV7-3 to TRBJ2-1; the D gene is possibly TRBD2 (5 bases). CDR1 and CDR2 from the germline V gene are SGHTA and FQGTGA. The CDR3 totals 14 residues. V lost 5 bases, J lost 5 bases, and 13 bases lay in between. CDR3 amino acids: CASSPSRGNNEQFF. Here the CDR3 DNA reads TGTGCCAGCAGCCCCTCCCGAGGGAACAATGAGCAGTTCTTC.

The rearrangement joins TRBV9 to TRBJ2-7, with TRBD2 identical over 8 bases. This CDR3 contains 15 residues. V lost 1 base and J lost 2; bases outside the gene matches: 5. In germline, CDR1 is SGDLS, CDR2 YYNGEE. The CDR3: CASSVQAGLAYEQYF. Here the CDR3 DNA reads TGTGCCAGCAGCGTACAAGCGGGACTAGCCTACGAGCAGTACTTC.

This chain connects TRBV6-5 to TRBJ2-7; 8 bases map to TRBD2. V shed 10 bases, J shed 1 base, and the junction held 12 bases outside the gene matches. The CDR3 contains 15 residues. Germline assignment: CDR1 MNHEY and CDR2 SVGAGI. CDR3 amino acids: CATQPRVAGSYEQYF. The CDR3 region has the DNA TGTGCCACCCAACCCAGGGTAGCGGGATCCTACGAGCAGTACTTC.

This chain uses TRBV5-5 with TRBJ2-7; the D gene is possibly TRBD2 (6 bases). The ends were cut back, 4 bases at V and 4 bases at J, with 18 bases in the middle. CDR3 length equals 15 residues. Germline lookup yields CDR1 SGHKS and CDR2 YYEKEE (reference sequence). The CDR3 reads CASSEGTGNTYEQYF. The CDR3 DNA sequence: TGTGCCAGCAGCGAAGGGACTGGAAACACATACGAGCAGTACTTC.

This chain links TRBV18 with TRBJ2-2, with D maybe TRBD2 (6 bases). The germline V gene has CDR1 KGHSH and CDR2 LQKENI. CDR3 size: 16 residues. Trimming removed 3 bases at V and 4 bases at J, with 15 bases between. For the CDR3, the DNA is TGTGCCAGCTCACCGGCGGGGCTCTTAACCACCGGGGAGCTGTTTTTT. This encodes CASSPAGLLTTGELFF.

In this sample, this clone turned up once. This chain uses TRBV9 with TRBJ2-7, with 8 bases that match TRBD2. CDR3 length: 17 amino acids. Per the germline V gene, CDR1 is SGDLS and CDR2 is YYNGEE. V shed 2 bases, J shed 0 bases, and the junction held 10 bases outside the gene matches. The CDR3 reads CASSVSPGLGTSYEQYF. DNA of the CDR3: TGTGCCAGCAGCGTTTCCCCGGGACTAGGGACCTCCTACGAGCAGTACTTC.

The CDR3 reads CASKEVGENTEAFF. CDR3 nucleotides: TGTGCCAGTAAGGAGGTCGGGGAGAACACTGAAGCTTTCTTT. The chain has TRBV19 and TRBJ1-1; D remains ambiguous. Looked up from germline, CDR1 is LNHDA and CDR2 is SQIVND (reference sequence). The germline V and J ends were trimmed by 7 bases and 1 base, with 13 bases remaining between them. The CDR3 length is 14 residues.

The chain links TRBV4-2 to TRBJ2-7, with D hard to call. Germline CDR1 is LGHNA and CDR2 is YNFKEQ. The CDR3 has 13 residues. V lost 0 bases to trimming and J lost 6 bases, with 9 bases between them. The CDR3 loop reads CASSQEGEREQYF. CDR3 DNA sequence: TGTGCCAGCAGCCAAGAAGGAGAACGCGAGCAGTACTTC.

The rearrangement joins TRBV15 to TRBJ1-1; TRBD1 matches at 7 bases. The CDR3 totals 14 residues. Germline V gene lookup returns CDR1 LNHNV and CDR2 YYDKDF (reference sequence). With V trimmed by 5 bases and J by 2 bases, 5 bases remained unmatched. The CDR3 DNA reads as TGTGCCACCAGCGTCAGACAGGGAAACACTGAAGCTTTCTTT. This encodes CATSVRQGNTEAFF.

V and J are TRBV5-4 and TRBJ2-1; D is possibly TRBD2 (6 bases). Germline CDR1 is SGHNT and CDR2 is YYREEE (reference sequence). Trimming stripped 5 bases from V and 15 bases from J, with 18 bases between. The CDR3 has 12 residues. DNA of the CDR3: TGTGCCAGCAGTGGGGGACTGGGAGGCTCGTTCTTC. Amino acid sequence: CASSGGLGGSFF. Full variable domain (outside the CDR3, taken from reference TRBV5-4 and TRBJ2-1): ETGVTQSPTHLIKTRGQQVTLRCSSQSGHNTVSWYQQALGQGPQFIFQYYREEENGRGNFPPRFSGLQFPNYSSELNVNALELDDSALYLCASSGGLGGSFFGPGTRLTVL.

The rearrangement links TRBV29-1 to TRBJ2-1; D not certain. The CDR3 loop spans 11 amino acids. Germline-derived CDR1 and CDR2 are SQVTM and ANQGSEA. The germline V and J ends were trimmed by 3 bases and 5 bases, with 5 bases remaining between them. Written as DNA, the CDR3 is TGCAGCGTTGAGTCCGACAATGAGCAGTTCTTC. Translated, it gives CSVESDNEQFF.

In nucleotides, the CDR3 is TGTGCCAGCAGCTTTAGCGGGAGCTACGAGCAGTACTTC. This translates into CASSFSGSYEQYF. The rearrangement uses TRBV11-3 and TRBJ2-7; 9 bases match TRBD2. Per the germline V gene, CDR1 is SGHNT and CDR2 is YENEEA. The CDR3 is made up of 13 amino acids. J was trimmed by 3 bases and V by 3 bases; bases with no gene match: 0. The full variable domain, its missing parts supplied by reference TRBV11-3 and TRBJ2-7, is EAGVVQSPRYKIIEKKQPVAFWCNPISGHNTLYWYLQNLGQGPELLIRYENEEAVDDSQLPKDRFSAERLKGVDSTLKIQPAELGDSAVYLCASSFSGSYEQYFGPGTRLTVT.

The chain carries TRBV19 and TRBJ1-2, with TRBD1 as a possible D gene (6 bases). Per germline, CDR1 LNHDA and CDR2 SQIVND (reference sequence). The germline V and J ends were trimmed by 4 bases and 4 bases, with 10 bases remaining between them. The CDR3 totals 13 residues. CDR3 sequence reads: CASSKQGSYGYTF. Here the CDR3 DNA reads TGTGCCAGTAGTAAACAGGGAAGCTATGGCTACACCTTC.

V usage is TRBV7-3 and J usage is TRBJ2-3, with 12 nucleotides matching TRBD2. Trimming cost V 1 base and J 0 bases; bases outside gene matches: 14. Germline V lookup: CDR1 SGHTA, CDR2 FQGTGA. CDR3 size: 21 residues. CDR3 sequence: CASSLSSPTSGRLISTDTQYF. For the CDR3, the DNA is TGTGCCAGCAGCTTAAGTTCCCCTACTAGCGGGAGGCTTATTAGCACAGATACGCAGTATTTT.

This chain links TRBV27 with TRBJ2-3; possibly TRBD2 for D (5 bases). Germline V lookup: CDR1 MNHEY, CDR2 SMNVEV (reference sequence). The ends were cut back, 6 bases at V and 5 bases at J, with 9 bases in the middle. This CDR3 comprises 12 residues. CDR3 region: CASSSGGDTQYF. DNA for the CDR3: TGTGCCAGCAGCTCAGGAGGAGATACGCAGTATTTT.

V usage is TRBV7-2 and J usage is TRBJ2-2; a weak D match, TRBD1 (6 bases). The CDR3 is 14 residues long. Germline V gene sequence: CDR1 SGHTA, CDR2 FQGNSA. The germline V and J ends were trimmed by 5 bases and 6 bases, with 13 bases remaining between them. The CDR3 here is CASSLTGIPGELFF. In DNA, the CDR3 is TGTGCCAGCAGCCTAACAGGGATCCCCGGGGAGCTGTTTTTT.

This clone was seen only a few times. This chain connects TRBV2 to TRBJ1-1; 8 bases map to TRBD1. The CDR3 extends over 13 amino acids. V lost 6 bases to trimming and J lost 4 bases; unmatched junction nucleotides: 4. The V gene's germline CDR1 is SNHLY and CDR2 FYNNEI. The CDR3 reads CASRGQGGTEAFF. CDR3 nucleotides: TGTGCCAGCAGAGGACAGGGCGGCACTGAAGCTTTCTTT.

The chain is built from TRBV7-3 and TRBJ2-5; 8 bases agree with TRBD1. From germline, CDR1 is SGHTA and CDR2 FQGTGA. With V trimmed by 1 base and J by 6 bases, 4 bases remained unmatched. CDR3 length: 14 residues. The CDR3 bases are TGTGCCAGCAGCTTAAGCCAGGGGGCGAAGACCCAGTACTTC. Its protein product is CASSLSQGAKTQYF.

The chain is built from TRBV19 and TRBJ2-1; D perhaps matches TRBD2 (7 bases). The CDR3 totals 16 residues. Trimming took 4 bases from V and 3 from J, leaving 16 bases between them. Per the germline V gene, CDR1 is LNHDA and CDR2 is SQIVND (reference sequence). CDR3 sequence (DNA): TGTGCCAGTAGTAAGGGGGGGCAGGCGTTCTACAATGAGCAGTTCTTC. Translation: CASSKGGQAFYNEQFF.

The J gene is TRBJ2-3, the V gene TRBV18; D gene ambiguous. The CDR3 spans 13 residues. The V gene lost 4 bases and the J gene lost 0 bases, with 5 bases spanning the gap. Germline V lookup: CDR1 KGHSH, CDR2 LQKENI. The CDR3 region has the DNA TGTGCCAGCTCACGAGATAGCACAGATACGCAGTATTTT. Protein sequence: CASSRDSTDTQYF. Full variable domain (missing parts from reference TRBV18 and TRBJ2-3): NAGVMQNPRHLVRRRGQEARLRCSPMKGHSHVYWYRQLPEEGLKFMVYLQKENIIDESGMPKERFSAEFPKEGPSILRIQQVVRGDSAAYFCASSRDSTDTQYFGPGTRLTVL.

The chain recombines TRBV7-3 with TRBJ1-1; D is ambiguous. Germline V gives CDR1 SGHTA, CDR2 FQGTGA. This CDR3 is built from 13 residues. Trimming took 2 bases from V and 4 from J, leaving 8 bases between them. The DNA of the CDR3 is TGTGCCAGCAGCTTACGAGGGAGCACTGAAGCTTTCTTT. It codes for CASSLRGSTEAFF.

The V call is TRBV19, the J call TRBJ2-7; 9 nucleotides agree with TRBD1. CDR1 LNHDA and CDR2 SQIVND come from the germline V gene (reference sequence). Trimming removed 6 bases from V and 5 bases from J; junction bases left unmatched: 8. CDR3 length: 14 residues. As DNA, the CDR3 is TGTGCCAGTAGGCCCGGGACAGGGAGGGACGAGCAGTACTTC. Protein: CASRPGTGRDEQYF.

This chain uses TRBV19 with TRBJ2-3; a possible D gene is TRBD1 (6 bases). This CDR3 contains 15 residues. Germline CDR1 and CDR2: LNHDA and SQIVND (reference sequence). V lost 3 bases and J lost 4, with 14 bases in between. The CDR3, as DNA: TGTGCCAGTAGTATTGGGCAGGGGACCCCAGATACGCAGTATTTT. Translated: CASSIGQGTPDTQYF.